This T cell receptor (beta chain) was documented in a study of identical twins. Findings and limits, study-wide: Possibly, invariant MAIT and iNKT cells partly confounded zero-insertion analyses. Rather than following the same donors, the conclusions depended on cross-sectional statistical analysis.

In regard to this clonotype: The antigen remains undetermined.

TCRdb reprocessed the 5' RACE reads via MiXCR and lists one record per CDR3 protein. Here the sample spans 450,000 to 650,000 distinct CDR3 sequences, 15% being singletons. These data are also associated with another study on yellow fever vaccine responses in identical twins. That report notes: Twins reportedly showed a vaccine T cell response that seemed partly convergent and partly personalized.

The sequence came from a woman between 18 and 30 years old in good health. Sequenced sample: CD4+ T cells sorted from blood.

The chain's CDR3 is CSGLVSGTSGELFF. Here the CDR3 DNA reads TGCAGTGGGCTCGTTAGCGGAACATCCGGGGAGCTGTTTTTT. The rearrangement links TRBV20-1 to TRBJ2-2; tentative D call: TRBD2 (6 bases). This CDR3 contains 14 residues. Germline V gene data show CDR1 as DFQATT and CDR2 as SNEGSKA (reference sequence). The germline V and J ends were trimmed by 7 bases and 6 bases, with 18 bases remaining between them.